This TCR beta chain comes out of a study of cytomegalovirus exposure and HLA in healthy donors (dated by TCRdb to about 2017). Describing the broader study: According to an earlier analysis of a few hundred of the donors, 150 million to 200 million T cells yielded 120 million or so unique TCR beta sequences and about 280 Gb of sequence data. Using immunosequencing, the study profiled T cell repertoires from roughly 650 subjects and related those repertoires to cytomegalovirus serostatus. The number of typed donors differed by locus: about 620-640 for A, B, C, DRB1 and DQB1; 500 to 550 for DQA1; 606 for DPA1; and some 430 for DPB1. Of the 300 to 450 genotyped donors, roughly 85% fell in the genetic ancestry cluster associated with self-reported Caucasian donors. A later analysis re-examined previously published TCR beta repertoires from about 670 donors and added high-resolution HLA genotyping to investigate patterns of TCR occurrence. Donor age, sex, ethnicity and CMV serostatus were compiled alongside the repertoire data. Rather than using new phenotypic data, the later analysis identified candidate immune exposures from TCR beta sequences and from how often those sequences occurred across donors. A separate validation cohort of roughly 130 different subjects was used in addition to the approximately 670-subject first cohort. On average, around 240,000 unique TCR beta nucleotide sequences were sequenced per donor among about 400 genotyped donors of the cohort, with approximately 18% of those sequences being non-productive. The study combined high-throughput TCR immunosequencing, statistical association of individual TCRs with disease status, and machine learning to predict cytomegalovirus infection status. Four to six DR-DQ haplotypes were handled as single units for association and clustering, since linkage in the cohort was strong. To decide whether each TCR beta V gene segment behaved as functional or pseudogenic, an earlier analysis of some 540 of the donors relied on high-throughput TCR beta sequencing. An early release covering 550 to 650 HLA-typed donors comprised about 320 gigabases of sequencing data and 85 million to 100 million unique TCR sequences. Genome-wide SNP genotypes for about three fifths of the roughly 670 donors were used in a later genetic analysis, which treated that subset as a discovery cohort. Class I and class II HLA loci were covered by the typing at four-digit resolution. The study was designed to test whether signatures of past pathogen exposure could be identified by cataloging public T cell receptors. Every discovery cohort repertoire had been produced on one sequencing platform. The paper as a whole reports these results and caveats: In the study, 150 to 200 TCR beta chains were listed as associated with cytomegalovirus. It was suggested by the authors that the approach could potentially be generalized to other disease states and immunological phenotypes. Because counts were too low, seventeen rarely observed V segments, including chromosome 9 orphons, were excluded from the earlier analysis of several hundred of the donors. Some IMGT-functional V segments, including TRBV6-2 and TRBV6-3, could not be distinguished by the 87-base-pair reads and were therefore excluded. In vitro tests confirmed that a few of the cytomegalovirus-associated TCR beta chains recognize cytomegalovirus antigens. CMV serostatus was the only immune exposure information available for the cohort. In this cohort, only TCR beta chains were sequenced, and detectable features were limited by the absence of alpha or paired-chain data. Broadly in line with IMGT annotations, most TCR beta V segments showed up in productive rearrangements about 87% or about 30% of the time in an earlier analysis of several hundred of the donors. Across donors, most TCR sequences were observed very rarely, whereas some public TCRs were present in many individuals. According to a later genetic analysis, donors in an Asian-associated ancestry cluster had fewer N-insertions in productive TCRs than the approximately 690-donor mean. A further reported finding was that TCR beta sequences accurately predicted the HLA-A and HLA-B alleles for most subjects in the first cohort. A later analysis reported that several top co-occurrence clusters appeared linked to parvovirus B19, influenza, CMV and Epstein-Barr virus. In a later analysis, the rate of TCR association differed among HLA loci, with DRB1 alleles having the most associated TCRs and HLA-C alleles having the fewest. In a later analysis, HLA-associated TCR beta chains were found to be more clonally expanded and to have lower generation probabilities than equally common non-associated chains. A later analysis associated 17,000 or so TCR beta sequences with specific HLA alleles at a false discovery rate of 0.05. Correlated functional status among segregating V segments might reflect linkage disequilibrium, but an unknown experimental factor could not be ruled out. A later analysis found that most CMV-associated TCR beta chains appeared HLA-restricted, with HLA associations seemingly driven largely by CMV exposure. HLA typing was unavailable for some donors at each locus, so association tests used only the typed subset. The presence/absence analyses assumed that sequencing depth was roughly uniform across donors, and that assumption may not be true. In a later genetic analysis, a missense DCLRE1C variant was associated with V-gene and J-gene trimming of TCR beta chains, and the association was replicated in an independent cohort. A group of highly shared sequence variants was considered likely to be a technical artifact of the sequencing pipeline. In both the original and validation cohorts, the classifier was reported to diagnose cytomegalovirus status with high specificity and sensitivity. Assigning TCR associations to individual alleles was difficult when HLA alleles, especially DR and DQ, strongly co-occurred.

The cohort consisted of 650 to 850 healthy bone marrow donors. All cohort members were sampled while nominally healthy, although unrecorded immune exposures were likely present. The donor was CMV seronegative and was included in the group of a few hundred seronegative cohort members. Each donor provided a peripheral blood sample, and peripheral blood mononuclear cells were used for TCR beta sequencing. The Qiagen DNeasy Blood Extraction Kit was used to extract genomic DNA from the blood cell samples. The cysteine opens and the phenylalanine closes a CDR3 of 17 amino acids. Here the CDR3 DNA is all that survives: 51 bases in frame from base 1. CDR1 SGDLS and CDR2 YYNGEE are derived from the germline V gene. V ends up 3 bases short and J 0 bases short, with an unmatched junction base count of 8. Libraries were constructed by the immunoSEQ multiplex PCR assay. A mixture of 60 forward primers for TCR Vbeta segments and 13 reverse primers for TCR Jbeta segments was used in the multiplex PCR. The CDR3 region of rearranged TCR beta genes was amplified from genomic DNA with a multiplex PCR assay. On the Illumina HiSeq System, the amplified TCR beta libraries were sequenced as 87-base-pair reads. The source study handled its data this way. A later analysis tallied about 77 million unique TCR beta chains across the 650 to 750 repertoires, and some 10 million of those chains were shared by two or more donors. Raw reads were error-corrected and collapsed into unique sequences with a nearest-neighbor algorithm that merged closely related sequences to remove PCR and sequencing errors. To assign V, D and J gene segments, CDR3 sequences were aligned to IMGT reference sequences. For a sequence to be retained, a match of at least six nucleotides to both a V gene segment and a J gene segment was required. A rearrangement was called productive if the CDR3 had no stop codons and remained in frame with V and J, and every other rearrangement was called non-productive. Following IMGT convention, CDR3 was defined as the stretch from the second conserved V-encoded cysteine to the conserved J-encoded phenylalanine. In an earlier analysis of 587 of the donors, sequences lacking an unambiguous match to a single V gene segment were excluded. In an earlier analysis of 587 of the donors, V segments were called functional above 56.7% productive rearrangements and were called segregating when the between-donor standard deviation exceeded 5%. To diagnose cytomegalovirus status from the catalog of TCR beta chain sequences, a statistical classification framework was built. In a later analysis, TCR nucleotide sequences were compared against IMGT/GENE-DB human TR gene sequences so that V and J genes could be assigned. The TCRdist pipeline was used in a later analysis to assign CDR3 sequences and most-parsimonious VDJ recombination scenarios. In a later analysis, each TCR beta chain was defined by its CDR3 amino acid sequence together with its V-gene family, and reads lacking a unique V-gene family were excluded. To address suspected cross-contamination and a sequencing artifact, a later analysis removed a few hundred highly shared, low-generation-probability nucleotide sequences. In a later analysis, a clonal expansion index for each public chain was calculated from normalized within-repertoire ranks of inferred template counts. Generation probabilities in a later analysis came from a VDJ recombination model fitted to out-of-frame rearrangements, and those results were checked against IGoR. In a later analysis, hypergeometric tests were used to score TCR-TCR, TCR-HLA and TCR-CMV co-occurrence, with a repertoire-size bias correction applied to TCR pairs. A later analysis estimated false discovery rates by permuting HLA or CMV assignments 20 times. In a later analysis, co-occurring TCRs were grouped using DBSCAN, with TCRdist sequence similarity added in when clustering inside HLA-allele-positive subsets. Repertoires with fewer than 30,000 or more than 120,000 public chains were left out of co-occurrence clustering, as were a handful of repertoires with anomalous nucleotide sharing. TCRdb re-hosts the immuneACCESS table, in-frame sequences only. Its copies lack some clones; in the studies checked, an unresolved V gene accounts for under half of them, and the cause for the rest is not known. Clone size and the V and J calls come from that table; the DNA yielded D and trimming. Counted in this sample were around 130,000 clones; approximately 82% of them appeared once. The ten biggest clones cover under 3.5% of the sample.

Worth noting for this clone: Its recognized antigen is unknown. No much larger clone is present one base from it, and per-base qualities are unavailable.

The sequence joins TRBV9 to TRBJ1-2; 10 bases in the middle match TRBD1. The source material was PBMCs. The clonotype originates from a man aged 50 to 60 in good health and CMV-seronegative. The CDR3 loop reads CASSGQGARRSNYGYTF. In nucleotide form, the sequence is TGTGCCAGCAGCGGACAGGGGGCAAGAAGGTCTAACTATGGCTACACCTTC.